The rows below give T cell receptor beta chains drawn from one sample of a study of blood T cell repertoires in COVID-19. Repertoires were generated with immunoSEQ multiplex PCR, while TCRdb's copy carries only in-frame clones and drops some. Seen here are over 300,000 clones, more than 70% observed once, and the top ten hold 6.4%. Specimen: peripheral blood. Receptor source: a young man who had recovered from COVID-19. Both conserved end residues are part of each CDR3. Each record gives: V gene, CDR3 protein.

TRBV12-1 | CASSSRVYTGELFF
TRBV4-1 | CASSQAQGFYEQYF
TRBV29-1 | CSVVTEVYEQYF
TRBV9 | CASSVGGGRGTTEAFF
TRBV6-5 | CASQRGHQETQYF
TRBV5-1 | CASRPRAGGGANVLTF
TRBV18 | CASTRGGSYEQYF
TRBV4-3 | CASSQDPEYTGELFF
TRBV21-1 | CASSKTAGGAYEQYF
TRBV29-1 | CSVGLDKNIQYF
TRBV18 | CASSPPSGVFGYTF
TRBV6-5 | CASSSVMNTEAFF
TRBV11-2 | CASSLRAGVYANTGELFF
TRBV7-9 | CASETSGANVLTF
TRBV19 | CASSIEGGNTGELFF
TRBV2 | CASSEGARTGSNQPQHF
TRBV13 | CASSLEGRYSPLHF
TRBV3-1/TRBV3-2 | CASSPRREGGTSYYGYTF
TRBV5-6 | CASSLLTGGEFAYEQYF
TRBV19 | CASSIEWRGNSYGYTF
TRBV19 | CASSIGRGGYTF
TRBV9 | CASSVGGQGAQETQYF
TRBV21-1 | CASSKLDTEAFF
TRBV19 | CASAGTGYYTEAFF
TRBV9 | CASSVAPVGGHNEQFF
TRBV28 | CASSFSSGLEQYF
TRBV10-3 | CAISGPTGGRTDTQYF
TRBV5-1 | CASSLEGTPDTQYF
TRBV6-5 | CASSYSIGTDATEAFF
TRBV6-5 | CASNYRRETQYF
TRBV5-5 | CASSPGIGTGEYEQYF
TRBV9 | CASSPLFSAVHEQFF
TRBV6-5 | CASSYSKGQALYEQYF
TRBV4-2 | CASSPNTGTLREQYF
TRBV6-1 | CASSESGTSGDTQYF
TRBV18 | CASSPPGGRSTDTQYF
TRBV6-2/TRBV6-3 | CASTPPSYSGEQYF
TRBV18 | CASSPPARGTGELFF
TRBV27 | CASSLSDRANTGELFF
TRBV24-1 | CATSDPLSGPDTQYF
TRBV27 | CASSPHHGTANTGELFF
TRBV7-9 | CASSLAKTDTQYF
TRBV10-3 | CAISDSGVGTEAFF
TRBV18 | CASSLAYNEQFF
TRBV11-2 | CASSLQLGQGNEQFF
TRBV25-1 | CASSATGPNTGELFF
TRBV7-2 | CASSFLGRDGELFF
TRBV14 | CASSQAPRWVNEQFF
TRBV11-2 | CASSRAYNEQFF
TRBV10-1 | CASSELGGLAMETQYF
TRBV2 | CASRGRENTEAFF
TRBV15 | CATSRFSPDTQYF
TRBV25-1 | CASRTPGGEAFF
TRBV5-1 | CASSLGTGKTYEQYF
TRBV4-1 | CASSRGTGSEQFF